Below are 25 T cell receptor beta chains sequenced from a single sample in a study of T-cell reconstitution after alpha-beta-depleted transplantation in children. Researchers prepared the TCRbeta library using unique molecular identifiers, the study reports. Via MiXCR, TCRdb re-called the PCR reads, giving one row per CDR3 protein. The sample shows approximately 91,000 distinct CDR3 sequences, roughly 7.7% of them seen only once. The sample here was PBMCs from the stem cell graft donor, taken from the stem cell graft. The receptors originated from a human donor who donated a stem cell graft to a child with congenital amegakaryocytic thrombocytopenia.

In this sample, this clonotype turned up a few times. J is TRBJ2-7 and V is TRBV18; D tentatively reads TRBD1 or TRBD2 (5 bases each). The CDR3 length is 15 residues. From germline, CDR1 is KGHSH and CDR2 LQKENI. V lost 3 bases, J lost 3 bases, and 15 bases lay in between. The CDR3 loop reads CASSPRGPGHYEQYF. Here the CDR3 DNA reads TGTGCCAGCTCACCGAGGGGACCGGGGCACTACGAGCAGTACTTC.

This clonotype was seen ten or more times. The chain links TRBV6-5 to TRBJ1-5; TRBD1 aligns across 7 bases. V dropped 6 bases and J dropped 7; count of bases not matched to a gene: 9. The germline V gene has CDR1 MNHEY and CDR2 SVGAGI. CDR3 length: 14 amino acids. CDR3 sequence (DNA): TGTGCCAGCAGCTACACAGGGGAGGGGCAGCCCCAGCATTTT. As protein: CASSYTGEGQPQHF.

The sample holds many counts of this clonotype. The CDR3 DNA reads TGTGCCAGCAGCCAAGAATTGTCGGAGGACGTCTATGGCTACACCTTC. Protein product: CASSQELSEDVYGYTF. The rearrangement links TRBV4-2 to TRBJ1-2; no clear D. CDR1 LGHNA and CDR2 YNFKEQ come from the germline V gene. Trimming left V 0 bases short and J 4 bases short, with 15 bases between. The CDR3 is made up of 16 amino acids.

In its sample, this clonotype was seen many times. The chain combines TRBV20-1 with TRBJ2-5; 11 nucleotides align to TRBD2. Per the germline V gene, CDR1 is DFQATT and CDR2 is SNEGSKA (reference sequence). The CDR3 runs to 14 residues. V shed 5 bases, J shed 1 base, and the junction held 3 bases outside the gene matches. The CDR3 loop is CSADSGRAQETQYF. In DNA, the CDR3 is TGCAGTGCTGATAGCGGGAGGGCCCAAGAGACCCAGTACTTC.

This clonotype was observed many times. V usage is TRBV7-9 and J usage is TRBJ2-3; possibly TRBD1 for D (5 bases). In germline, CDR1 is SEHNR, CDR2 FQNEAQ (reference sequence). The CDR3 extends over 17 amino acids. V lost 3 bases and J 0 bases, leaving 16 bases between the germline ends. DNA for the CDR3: TGTGCCAGCAGCTTGGGGCCCAGCGTCCCTAGCACAGATACGCAGTATTTT. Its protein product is CASSLGPSVPSTDTQYF.

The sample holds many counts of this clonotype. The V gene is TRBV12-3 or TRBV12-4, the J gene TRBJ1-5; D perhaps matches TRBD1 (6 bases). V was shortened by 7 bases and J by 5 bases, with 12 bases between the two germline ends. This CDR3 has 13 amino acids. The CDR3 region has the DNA TGTGCCAGCAACGGGGGGCCTGATCAGCCCCAGCATTTT. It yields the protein CASNGGPDQPQHF.

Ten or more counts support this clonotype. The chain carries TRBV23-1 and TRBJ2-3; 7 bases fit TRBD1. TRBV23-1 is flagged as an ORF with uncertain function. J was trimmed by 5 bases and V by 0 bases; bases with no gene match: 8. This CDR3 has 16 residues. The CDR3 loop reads CASSQSSAGGGDTQYF. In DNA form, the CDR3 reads TGCGCCAGCAGTCAATCGTCGGCAGGGGGTGGAGATACGCAGTATTTT.

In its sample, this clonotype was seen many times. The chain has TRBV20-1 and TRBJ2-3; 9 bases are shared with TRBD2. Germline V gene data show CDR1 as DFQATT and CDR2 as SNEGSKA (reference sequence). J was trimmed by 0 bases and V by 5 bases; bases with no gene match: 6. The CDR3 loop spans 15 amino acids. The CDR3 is CSAPRLAESTDTQYF. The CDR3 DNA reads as TGCAGTGCTCCGCGACTAGCGGAGAGCACAGATACGCAGTATTTT.

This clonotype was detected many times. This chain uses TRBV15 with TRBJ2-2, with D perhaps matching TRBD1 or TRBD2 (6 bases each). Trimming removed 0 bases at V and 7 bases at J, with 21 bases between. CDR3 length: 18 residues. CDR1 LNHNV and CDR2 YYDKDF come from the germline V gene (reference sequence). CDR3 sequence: CATSRDTAGTLGGGELFF. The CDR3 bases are TGTGCCACCAGCAGAGATACAGCCGGGACATTGGGGGGCGGGGAGCTGTTTTTT.

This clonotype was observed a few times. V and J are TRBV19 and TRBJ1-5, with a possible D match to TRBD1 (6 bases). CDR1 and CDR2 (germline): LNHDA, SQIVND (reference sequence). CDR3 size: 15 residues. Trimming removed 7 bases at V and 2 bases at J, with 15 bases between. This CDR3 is CASNPQGPGNQPQHF. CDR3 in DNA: TGTGCCAGTAACCCACAGGGCCCGGGCAATCAGCCCCAGCATTTT.

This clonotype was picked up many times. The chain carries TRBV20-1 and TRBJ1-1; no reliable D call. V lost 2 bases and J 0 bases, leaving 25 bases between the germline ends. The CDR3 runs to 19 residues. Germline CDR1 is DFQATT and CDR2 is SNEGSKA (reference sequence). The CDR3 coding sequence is TGCAGTGCTAGACCAAGATCTCGGGTGGTTGCATACATGAACACTGAAGCTTTCTTT. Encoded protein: CSARPRSRVVAYMNTEAFF.

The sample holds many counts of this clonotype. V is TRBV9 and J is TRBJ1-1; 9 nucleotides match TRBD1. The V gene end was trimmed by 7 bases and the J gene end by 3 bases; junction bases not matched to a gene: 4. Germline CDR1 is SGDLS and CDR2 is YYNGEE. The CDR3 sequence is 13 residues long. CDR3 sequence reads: CASGQGTHTEAFF. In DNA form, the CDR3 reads TGTGCCAGCGGACAGGGGACGCACACTGAAGCTTTCTTT.

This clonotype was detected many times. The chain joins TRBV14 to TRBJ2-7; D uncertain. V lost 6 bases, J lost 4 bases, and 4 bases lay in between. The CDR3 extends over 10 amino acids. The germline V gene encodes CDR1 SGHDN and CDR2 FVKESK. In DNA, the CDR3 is TGTGCCAGCAGTAGATACGAGCAGTACTTC. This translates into CASSRYEQYF.

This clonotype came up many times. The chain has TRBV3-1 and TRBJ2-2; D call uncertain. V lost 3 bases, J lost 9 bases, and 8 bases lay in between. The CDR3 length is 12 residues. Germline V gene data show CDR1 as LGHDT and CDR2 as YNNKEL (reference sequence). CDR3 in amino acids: CASSHGGRELFF. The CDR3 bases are TGTGCCAGCAGCCACGGTGGCCGGGAGCTGTTTTTT.

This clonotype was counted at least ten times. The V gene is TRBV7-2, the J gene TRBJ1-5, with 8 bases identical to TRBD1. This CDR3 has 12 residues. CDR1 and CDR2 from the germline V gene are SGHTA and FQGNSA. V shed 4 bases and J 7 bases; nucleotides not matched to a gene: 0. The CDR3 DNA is TGTGCCAGCAGCTCAGGGGGCCAGCCCCAGCATTTT. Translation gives CASSSGGQPQHF.

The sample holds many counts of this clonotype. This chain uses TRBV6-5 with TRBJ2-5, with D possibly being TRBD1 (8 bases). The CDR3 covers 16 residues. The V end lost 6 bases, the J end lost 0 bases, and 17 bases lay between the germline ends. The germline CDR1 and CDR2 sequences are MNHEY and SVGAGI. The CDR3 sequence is CASRRLQGGNQETQYF. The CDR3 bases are TGTGCCAGCAGGCGCCTACAGGGGGGGAACCAAGAGACCCAGTACTTC.

As DNA, the CDR3 is TGTGCCAGCAGCCAAGGTATTACTGTGGGCGAGCAGTTCTTC. It codes for CASSQGITVGEQFF. The V and J genes are TRBV14 and TRBJ2-1; D remains unclear. Germline CDR1 and CDR2: SGHDN and FVKESK. V was trimmed by 1 base and J by 10 bases, leaving 14 bases between them. CDR3 length: 14 residues.

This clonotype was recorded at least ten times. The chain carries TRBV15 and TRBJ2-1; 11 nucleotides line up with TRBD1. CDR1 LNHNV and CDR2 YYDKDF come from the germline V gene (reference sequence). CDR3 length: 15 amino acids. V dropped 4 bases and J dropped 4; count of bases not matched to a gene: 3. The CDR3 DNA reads TGTGCCACCAGCAAAGGGACAGGGGGGTACAATGAGCAGTTCTTC. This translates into CATSKGTGGYNEQFF.

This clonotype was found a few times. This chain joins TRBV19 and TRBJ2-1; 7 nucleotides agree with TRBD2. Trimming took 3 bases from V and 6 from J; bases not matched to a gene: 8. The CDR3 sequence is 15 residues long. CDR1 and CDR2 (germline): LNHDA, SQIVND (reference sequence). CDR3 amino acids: CASSIRGRALNEQFF. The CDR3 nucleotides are TGTGCCAGTAGTATCCGGGGGAGGGCCCTCAATGAGCAGTTCTTC.

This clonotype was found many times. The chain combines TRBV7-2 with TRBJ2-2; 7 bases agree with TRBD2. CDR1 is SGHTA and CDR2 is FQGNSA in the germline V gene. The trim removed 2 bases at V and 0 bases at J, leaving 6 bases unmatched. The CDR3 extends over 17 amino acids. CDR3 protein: CASSLRPGGPNTGELFF. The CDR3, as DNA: TGTGCCAGCAGCTTAAGACCGGGAGGACCGAACACCGGGGAGCTGTTTTTT.

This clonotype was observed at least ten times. The CDR3 bases are TGTGCCAGCCGTCCGGGGACCTCCTACGAGCAGTACTTC. Translating gives CASRPGTSYEQYF. This chain uses TRBV28 with TRBJ2-7; perhaps D is TRBD1 or TRBD2 (5 bases each). The CDR3 spans 13 residues. Germline V gene lookup returns CDR1 MDHEN and CDR2 SYDVKM. V lost 8 bases and J lost 0, with 11 bases in between. Based on the CDR3 plus reference TRBV28 and TRBJ2-7, the full variable domain is DVKVTQSSRYLVKRTGEKVFLECVQDMDHENMFWYRQDPGLGLRLIYFSYDVKMKEKGDIPEGYSVSREKKERFSLILESASTNQTSMYLCASRPGTSYEQYFGPGTRLTVT.

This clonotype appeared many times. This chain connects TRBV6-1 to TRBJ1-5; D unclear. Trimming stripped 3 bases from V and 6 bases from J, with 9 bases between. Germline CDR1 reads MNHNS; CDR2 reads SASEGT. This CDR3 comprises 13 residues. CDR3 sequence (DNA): TGTGCCAGCAGTGATAACCGGGTTCAGCCCCAGCATTTT. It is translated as CASSDNRVQPQHF.

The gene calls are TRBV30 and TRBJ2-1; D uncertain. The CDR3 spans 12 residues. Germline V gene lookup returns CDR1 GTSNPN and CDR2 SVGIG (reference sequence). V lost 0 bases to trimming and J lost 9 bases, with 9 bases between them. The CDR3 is CAWSVLVFEQFF. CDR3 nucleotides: TGTGCCTGGAGTGTTCTAGTATTTGAGCAGTTCTTC.

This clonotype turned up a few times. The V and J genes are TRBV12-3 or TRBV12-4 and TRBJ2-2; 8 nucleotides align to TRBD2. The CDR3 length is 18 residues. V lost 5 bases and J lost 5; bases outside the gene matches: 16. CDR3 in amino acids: CASSRHFSQRGPTGELFF. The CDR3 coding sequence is TGTGCCAGCAGTCGCCACTTCTCTCAGCGGGGGCCAACCGGGGAGCTGTTTTTT.

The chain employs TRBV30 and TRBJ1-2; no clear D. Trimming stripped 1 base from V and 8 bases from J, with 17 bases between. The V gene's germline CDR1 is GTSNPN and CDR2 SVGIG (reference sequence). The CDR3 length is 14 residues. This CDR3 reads CAWSARGVVGGYTF. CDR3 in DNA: TGTGCCTGGAGTGCCCGGGGAGTAGTGGGCGGCTACACCTTC.